This T cell receptor beta chain came from a study of early T cells in non-severe SARS-CoV-2 infection. Study context: Sequencing input comprised bulk RNA from unsorted whole blood; chain pairing was not available.

Broader study findings: The study's VDJdb matching favored anti-spike CD8 responses and missed private and CD4 specificities.

The CDR3 consists of 13 residues. V lost 6 bases to trimming and J lost 8 bases; unmatched junction nucleotides: 11. Germline V gives CDR1 SQVTM, CDR2 ANQGSEA. Separate cDNA molecules each had unique molecular identifiers attached to them. TCRdb recomputed calls from the 5' RACE reads with MiXCR, one row per CDR3 protein. The sample includes 20,000 to 25,000 distinct CDR3 sequences, around 3.5% seen only once; the top ten take around 5.4%. The sample holds many counts of this clonotype. The antigen is not known. The TCR comes from an adult who was a healthcare worker with PCR-confirmed SARS-CoV-2 infection or an uninfected control (not recorded which). The J gene is TRBJ1-2, the V gene TRBV29-1; 8 bases map to TRBD1. Sequencing used whole blood. CDR3 DNA sequence: TGCAGCGTCGACGGACAGGGAACGGGGGGCTACACCTTC. Encoded protein: CSVDGQGTGGYTF.